The 9 T cell receptor beta chains given below trace back to one sample, sequenced in a study of cytomegalovirus exposure and HLA in healthy donors. Measured with immunoSEQ multiplex PCR; TCRdb has only the in-frame clones, and not every one. The table includes some 160,000 clones, 85% to 90% detected once. The sequenced sample consisted of PBMCs. The receptors come from a man younger than 30 in good health and CMV-seronegative.

This rearrangement joins TRBV7-8 to TRBJ2-7; 14 positions agree with TRBD2. Germline assignment: CDR1 SGHVS and CDR2 FQNEAQ. The junction had 13 bases not matched to a gene; V was cut back by 5 bases and J by 7 bases. The CDR3 length is 17 residues. The CDR3 nucleotides read TGTGCCAGCAGCCGTACGGGACTAGCGGGAGATGGAGGGGAGCAGTACTTC. Translation: CASSRTGLAGDGGEQYF. The full variable domain, in which reference TRBV7-8 and TRBJ2-7 provide the parts outside the CDR3, is GAGVSQSPRYKVAKRGQDVALRCDPISGHVSLFWYQQALGQGPEFLTYFQNEAQLDKSGLPSDRFFAERPEGSVSTLKIQRTQQEDSAVYLCASSRTGLAGDGGEQYFGPGTRLTVT.

The chain carries TRBV5-4 and TRBJ1-3; the match to TRBD1 covers 9 bases. J was trimmed by 3 bases and V by 10 bases; bases with no gene match: 14. Germline V gene sequence: CDR1 SGHNT, CDR2 YYREEE (reference sequence). The CDR3 spans 16 residues. CDR3 sequence: CAYRTGTGHDGNTIYF. CDR3 DNA sequence: TGTGCCTACCGAACCGGGACAGGGCACGATGGAAACACCATATATTTT.

The chain has TRBV19 and TRBJ1-5, with 7 bases that match TRBD1. The CDR3 is 14 amino acids. The ends lost 2 bases at V and 3 bases at J; junction bases unmatched: 1. Germline lookup yields CDR1 LNHDA and CDR2 SQIVND (reference sequence). CDR3 nucleotide sequence: TGTGCCAGTAGTATAACAGGGGTCAATCAGCCCCAGCATTTT. Protein: CASSITGVNQPQHF.

This clone has only one observation. V usage is TRBV6-1 and J usage is TRBJ2-7; 9 nucleotides line up with TRBD1. Trimming removed 7 bases from V and 7 bases from J; junction bases left unmatched: 11. Germline-derived CDR1 and CDR2 are MNHNS and SASEGT. This CDR3 comprises 14 residues. The CDR3, as DNA: TGTGCCAGCACCTCTCCGGACAGGGGAGAAGAGCAGTACGTC. Translated: CASTSPDRGEEQYV.

The V and J genes are TRBV6-5 and TRBJ2-7, with D perhaps TRBD2 (7 bases). Germline V lookup: CDR1 MNHEY, CDR2 SVGAGI. The CDR3 contains 14 residues. Trimming stripped 6 bases from V and 0 bases from J, with 12 bases between. The CDR3 loop reads CASRGGDLSYEQYF. CDR3 DNA sequence: TGTGCCAGCAGAGGGGGGGACCTCTCCTACGAGCAGTACTTC.

The sample holds a few counts of this clone. The chain couples TRBV11-2 to TRBJ2-7; 7 bases line up with TRBD2. Germline V gene sequence: CDR1 SGHAT, CDR2 FQNNGV. This CDR3 is 15 amino acids long. The trim removed 1 base at V and 2 bases at J, leaving 5 bases unmatched. In DNA, the CDR3 is TGTGCCAGCAGCTTAGCGGGGGGACCCACCTACGAGCAGTACTTC. Residues: CASSLAGGPTYEQYF.

The V gene is TRBV2, the J gene TRBJ1-6, with 8 bases identical to TRBD1. The germline V gene has CDR1 SNHLY and CDR2 FYNNEI. J gave up 7 bases and V 5 bases, and 13 bases lay outside the gene matches. There are 17 residues in the CDR3. The CDR3 region is CASSWRQGPIENSPLHF. In DNA form, the CDR3 reads TGTGCCAGCAGTTGGCGACAGGGGCCTATTGAAAATTCACCCCTCCACTTT.

The V call is TRBV28, the J call TRBJ2-3; D is possibly TRBD2 (5 bases). Germline V gene sequence: CDR1 MDHEN, CDR2 SYDVKM. CDR3 length equals 15 residues. The V end was cut by 2 bases, the J end by 0 bases, with 9 bases between. The CDR3 DNA follows: TGTGCCAGCAGTTTACACAGCGGAAGCACAGATACGCAGTATTTT. Encoded protein: CASSLHSGSTDTQYF.

This sequence joins TRBV2 and TRBJ1-5; D uncertain. V was trimmed by 1 base and J by 1 base, leaving 8 bases between them. This CDR3 is 15 amino acids long. In germline, CDR1 is SNHLY, CDR2 FYNNEI. The CDR3 loop reads CASSEGAVSNQPQHF. DNA for the CDR3: TGTGCCAGCAGTGAAGGGGCAGTCAGCAATCAGCCCCAGCATTTT.